The rows below give T cell receptor beta chains drawn from one sample of a study of T cells in Graves' hyperthyroidism and ophthalmopathy. TCRdb recomputed calls from the multiplex PCR reads with MiXCR, one row per CDR3 protein. The top ten clones hold around a sixth of a sample with about 350,000 distinct CDR3 sequences, about a sixth of them seen once. Sequencing was carried out using blood. These receptors came from a woman in her forties with Graves' ophthalmopathy. Both conserved end residues are trimmed from each CDR3.

>TRBV20-1|TRBJ2-7
SAKTGGTSYEQY
>TRBV6-1|TRBJ2-7
ASSRKGRGYEQS
>TRBV25-1|TRBJ1-1
ASSEVMNTEAF
>TRBV20-1|TRBJ2-7
SAREGSETFAYEQY
>TRBV6-1|TRBJ2-7
ASSESGPLGRYEQY
>TRBV6-1|TRBJ2-7
ASGRAHSYEQY
>TRBV7-2|TRBJ2-2
ASSVGPKLGELF
>TRBV7-2|TRBJ2-7
ASSLSREGYEQY
>TRBV5-1|TRBJ2-5
ASSFRQGASTRTETQY
>TRBV20-1|TRBJ1-1
SARALLTGGWHTEAF
>TRBV28|TRBJ1-2
ASSKGWVANYGYT
>TRBV4-2|TRBJ1-1
ASSPTGTGAFSVMNTEAF
>TRBV5-1|TRBJ1-5
ASSLEAGNQPQH
>TRBV9|TRBJ2-2
ASSVGPNTGELF
>TRBV12-3/TRBV12-4|TRBJ2-5
ASSSPQAQETQY
>TRBV2|TRBJ2-7
ARPGDSDSYEQY
>TRBV7-9|TRBJ2-5
ASSLRGTGDLQETQY
>TRBV29-1|TRBJ2-5
SFTTGGETQY
>TRBV27|TRBJ2-2
ASSRAGGGGNTGELF
>TRBV6-5|TRBJ1-1
ASSYSTLMNTEAF
>TRBV20-1|TRBJ2-5
SARGAGVSETQY
>TRBV4-1|TRBJ2-4
ASSQLHIAKNIQY